This entry lists 23 T cell receptor beta chains sequenced from one sample in a study of metastatic and nonmetastatic thyroid tumors. TCRdb re-processed the PCR reads through MiXCR. This sample has tens of thousands of clones, with about 14% found just once. Patients underwent thyroid surgery, and none had received any treatment before it. The specimen was tumor tissue. The receptors were gathered from a female donor with papillary thyroid cancer or a benign thyroid nodule (not recorded which). Some clones in this sample may be carry-over from other donors' samples.

This clone was detected ten times or more. This chain connects TRBV10-3 to TRBJ2-3; 10 nucleotides match TRBD1. The germline V gene encodes CDR1 ENHRY and CDR2 SYGVKD. The ends lost 8 bases at V and 2 bases at J; junction bases unmatched: 10. The CDR3 extends over 16 amino acids. The CDR3 DNA sequence: TGTGCCATCGGGACAGGGGCGAAAGAGTTCACAGATACGCAGTATTTT. Its protein product is CAIGTGAKEFTDTQYF.

In the case of this clone: A much larger clone lies a single base off, so this may be a read error. The rearrangement links TRBV7-3 to TRBJ1-1; D is unresolved. This CDR3 comprises 13 residues. The V and J ends lost 3 bases and 2 bases respectively, with 7 bases between them. CDR1 is SGHTA, CDR2 FQGTGA, per germline. Written as DNA, the CDR3 is TGTGCCAGCAGCTTTCAGGTTAACACTGAAGCTTTCTTT. Translation: CASSFQVNTEAFF.

The table lists this clone with many counts. The chain couples TRBV19 to TRBJ2-3, with D hard to call. The V end lost 5 bases, the J end lost 6 bases, and 9 bases lay between the germline ends. The CDR3 contains 12 residues. Germline lookup yields CDR1 LNHDA and CDR2 SQIVND (reference sequence). The CDR3 sequence: CASSQMSDTQYF. The CDR3 DNA reads TGTGCCAGTAGTCAAATGTCGGATACGCAGTATTTT.

This clone was counted ten times or more. In the same sample, other DNA sequences code for this CDR3. The gene calls are TRBV29-1 and TRBJ2-1; 9 bases align to TRBD2. This CDR3 has 14 residues. The J segment lost 9 bases and the V segment lost 3 bases, leaving 9 bases of the junction unmatched. Germline V lookup: CDR1 SQVTM, CDR2 ANQGSEA. CDR3 bases: TGCAGCGTTGATAGGGCGGCGGGGGGGATTGAGCAGTTCTTC. Its protein is CSVDRAAGGIEQFF.

This clone was picked up many times. Other DNA sequences from this sample encode an identical CDR3 as well. The chain carries TRBV14 and TRBJ2-2, with 10 bases aligning to TRBD1. V lost 4 bases and J lost 5; bases outside the gene matches: 10. The germline gives CDR1 SGHDN, CDR2 FVKESK. The CDR3 is 17 amino acids. In nucleotides, the CDR3 is TGTGCCAGCAGCCGTAATTTAAGGACAGGGGGAACCGGGGAGCTGTTTTTT. Translated, it gives CASSRNLRTGGTGELFF.

This rearrangement joins TRBV7-2 to TRBJ1-2; D ambiguous. V was pared by 1 base and J by 6 bases, with 12 bases between. The CDR3 extends over 14 amino acids. Germline V CDR1 and CDR2: SGHTA, FQGNSA. CDR3 sequence: CASSLGSEQNGYTF. The CDR3 DNA reads TGTGCCAGCAGCTTAGGGAGCGAGCAGAATGGCTACACCTTC.

The V gene is TRBV3-1, the J gene TRBJ2-7; 9 bases are shared with TRBD2. The germline V gene encodes CDR1 LGHDT and CDR2 YNNKEL (reference sequence). With V trimmed by 4 bases and J by 7 bases, 11 bases remained unmatched. The CDR3 consists of 15 residues. The CDR3 DNA reads TGTGCCAGCAGCCTATTTAGCGGGGGTGTACGGGAGCAGTACTTC. Its translation is CASSLFSGGVREQYF.

The table lists this clone with many counts. This rearrangement joins TRBV12-3 or TRBV12-4 to TRBJ1-2; 8 bases agree with TRBD1. The V and J ends lost 3 bases and 6 bases, in that order; junction bases with no gene match: 6. This CDR3 is built from 14 residues. The CDR3 loop is CASSFLGQGHGYTF. The CDR3 DNA is TGTGCCAGCAGTTTTCTCGGACAGGGACATGGCTACACCTTC.

This clone was seen repeatedly, ten times or more. The chain combines TRBV20-1 with TRBJ2-1, with 11 nucleotides matching TRBD2. This CDR3 spans 14 amino acids. CDR1 DFQATT and CDR2 SNEGSKA come from the germline V gene (reference sequence). Trimming removed 6 bases from V and 2 bases from J; junction bases left unmatched: 3. The CDR3 DNA reads TGCAGTGCCCTTAGCGGGAGGGCCTACAATGAGCAGTTCTTC. It translates to CSALSGRAYNEQFF.

This clone was counted ten times or more. This chain links TRBV20-1 with TRBJ1-2, with 8 nucleotides matching TRBD1. This CDR3 is 14 amino acids long. Germline values: CDR1 DFQATT, CDR2 SNEGSKA (reference sequence). V lost 6 bases to trimming and J lost 10 bases; unmatched junction nucleotides: 16. The CDR3 sequence: CSAPKWGQETDYTF. Written as DNA, the CDR3 is TGCAGTGCCCCTAAATGGGGACAGGAGACGGACTACACCTTC.

There are many counts of this clone. The CDR3 DNA follows: TGTGCCAGCAGCCAAGATAATCAGATGAACACTGAAGCTTTCTTT. Protein sequence: CASSQDNQMNTEAFF. V and J are TRBV3-1 and TRBJ1-1; D is unresolved. CDR1 is LGHDT and CDR2 is YNNKEL in the germline V gene (reference sequence). The germline V and J ends were trimmed by 0 bases and 0 bases, with 8 bases remaining between them. The CDR3 is 15 residues long.

The sample holds many counts of this clone. The chain carries TRBV7-9 and TRBJ2-5; 11 nucleotides match TRBD1. The germline CDR1 and CDR2 sequences are SEHNR and FQNEAQ (reference sequence). The CDR3 has 17 amino acids. Trimming took 5 bases from V and 2 from J; bases not matched to a gene: 10. This CDR3 reads CASSPRDRGKLQETQYF. CDR3 nucleotides: TGTGCCAGCAGCCCACGGGACAGGGGGAAGCTTCAAGAGACCCAGTACTTC.

The chain couples TRBV18 to TRBJ2-1; the D is unclear. Germline CDR1 KGHSH, CDR2 LQKENI. The CDR3 sequence is 12 residues long. The V gene lost 3 bases and the J gene lost 7 bases, with 7 bases spanning the gap. DNA of the CDR3: TGTGCCAGCTCACCGCAGATGAATGAGCAGTTCTTC. Translating gives CASSPQMNEQFF.

Many counts were recorded for this clone. CDR3 bases: TGTGCCAGCAGCTCCGGGAGGGGCGGCAATGAGCAGTTCTTC. It is translated as CASSSGRGGNEQFF. The chain joins TRBV7-3 to TRBJ2-1, with 8 bases aligning to TRBD2. CDR1 is SGHTA, CDR2 FQGTGA, per germline. The J segment lost 6 bases and the V segment lost 4 bases, leaving 5 bases of the junction unmatched. This CDR3 spans 14 amino acids.

This clone has at least ten counts. The chain carries TRBV12-3 or TRBV12-4 and TRBJ2-7, with 8 nucleotides matching TRBD1. Germline trimming cut 5 bases from V and 0 bases from J; bases unmatched to any gene: 6. CDR3 length: 15 residues. The CDR3 DNA follows: TGTGCCAGCAGTGTTACCGGGACAGGCTCCTACGAGCAGTACTTC. Its translation: CASSVTGTGSYEQYF.

V and J are TRBV18 and TRBJ2-7; TRBD2 aligns across 9 bases. V lost 2 bases to trimming and J lost 6 bases; unmatched junction nucleotides: 14. This CDR3 has 17 residues. Germline-derived CDR1 and CDR2 are KGHSH and LQKENI. Written as DNA, the CDR3 is TGTGCCAGCTCACCAAGAGAGCTAGCGGGAAGGCCCGGCGAGCAGTACTTC. Amino acid sequence: CASSPRELAGRPGEQYF.

This clone appeared many times. The chain couples TRBV20-1 to TRBJ2-3; D is uncertain. The V end was cut by 7 bases, the J end by 1 base, with 18 bases between. Per germline, CDR1 DFQATT and CDR2 SNEGSKA (reference sequence). The CDR3 runs 15 residues. The CDR3 sequence: CSGEDPRMGTDTQYF. The CDR3 bases are TGCAGTGGGGAAGATCCCCGAATGGGCACAGATACGCAGTATTTT.

The sample holds many counts of this clone. The chain couples TRBV15 to TRBJ2-3; 7 positions agree with TRBD1. V shed 0 bases, J shed 1 base, and the junction held 7 bases outside the gene matches. CDR1 and CDR2 (germline): LNHNV, YYDKDF (reference sequence). The CDR3 runs to 17 residues. The CDR3 reads CATSREGQALGTDTQYF. The CDR3 nucleotides are TGTGCCACCAGCAGAGAAGGACAGGCGTTGGGCACAGATACGCAGTATTTT.

This clone showed up many times. CDR3 amino acids: CASSFVGQGETQYF. Written as DNA, the CDR3 is TGTGCCAGCAGCTTCGTTGGACAGGGAGAGACCCAGTACTTC. The gene calls are TRBV7-2 and TRBJ2-5; 8 bases line up with TRBD1. The CDR3 covers 14 residues. Losses at the gene ends were 3 bases for V and 4 bases for J; bases not matched to a gene: 4. Looked up from germline, CDR1 is SGHTA and CDR2 is FQGNSA.

This clone is labeled as medium-sized. V gene TRBV6-5 combines with J gene TRBJ1-2; 11 bases are shared with TRBD1. The CDR3 totals 15 residues. Germline lookup yields CDR1 MNHEY and CDR2 SVGAGI. The junction had 7 bases not matched to a gene; V was cut back by 2 bases and J by 8 bases. The CDR3 DNA follows: TGTGCCAGCAGTTACGGCGGACAGGGGGCCGAAGGCTACACCTTC. It translates to CASSYGGQGAEGYTF.

This clone was observed many times. The rearrangement uses TRBV5-1 and TRBJ2-4, with 9 bases that match TRBD1. The V gene's germline CDR1 is SGHRS and CDR2 YFSETQ. V gave up 2 bases and J gave up 8 bases; unmatched junction bases: 8. This CDR3 comprises 15 residues. The DNA of the CDR3 is TGCGCCAGCAGCTTACAGGGGGCCCTCTCAGACATTCAGTACTTC. This codes for CASSLQGALSDIQYF. Together with reference TRBV5-1 and TRBJ2-4, the CDR3 gives the full variable domain: KAGVTQTPRYLIKTRGQQVTLSCSPISGHRSVSWYQQTPGQGLQFLFEYFSETQRNKGNFPGRFSGRQFSNSRSEMNVSTLELGDSALYLCASSLQGALSDIQYFGAGTRLSVL.

The table lists this clone with many counts. The CDR3: CASTQTDYSNQPQHF. The CDR3 DNA is TGTGCCAGCACCCAGACGGACTATAGCAATCAGCCCCAGCATTTT. J is TRBJ1-5 and V is TRBV6-1; D uncertain. Germline CDR1 and CDR2: MNHNS and SASEGT. Trimming shortened V by 7 bases and J by 0 bases, and 13 bases separated the two germline ends. This CDR3 region has 15 residues.

This clone was observed a handful of times. One end of the junction does not line up with germline, which may come from a read error. The chain links TRBV7-9 to TRBJ1-2; 8 positions match TRBD1. This CDR3 has 14 residues. In germline, CDR1 is SEHNR, CDR2 FQNEAQ (reference sequence). CDR3 in amino acids: CASSLGQGQKGYAF. For the CDR3, the DNA is TGTGCCAGCAGCTTAGGACAGGGGCAGAAAGGCTACGCCTTC.